This TCR beta chain was found in a study of Ad26.COV2.S vaccination and SARS-CoV-2 variants. Study-wide results and limits: Following vaccination, spike-specific CD8+ and CD4+ T cell responses reportedly exhibited substantial breadth.

Profiling relied on immunoSEQ multiplex PCR, and the TCRdb table lists in-frame clones only, not all of them. The sample holds around 380,000 clones; roughly nine tenths are singletons and the top ten take around 3.4%. On this clone itself: Its antigen is currently unknown.

The germline gives CDR1 MNHEY, CDR2 SVGAGI. The CDR3 consists of 11 residues. V lost 5 bases to trimming and J lost 4 bases, with 5 bases between them. Treatment described: over 15 received Ad26.COV2.S at low or high dose, single or two shots; a few received placebo; per-sample allocation not given. Samples analyzed were those drawn on day 63 after the first vaccine or placebo injection. Sequencing used peripheral blood, obtained in a trial of Ad26.COV2.S vaccine versus placebo. This sequence was found in a person aged 18 to 65 who received the Ad26.COV2.S COVID-19 vaccine or a placebo. The chain combines TRBV6-5 with TRBJ1-1; D gene ambiguous. DNA for the CDR3: TGTGCCAGCAGTCCTAGCACTGAAGCTTTCTTT. Translation gives CASSPSTEAFF.